Given below is one T cell receptor beta chain in context. The antigen is not known. This specimen comes from a study of early stage breast cancer tumors. Study-wide background: ER+/PR+/HER2- status applied to about 70% of the 16 invasive breast tumors. General study results and limits: Commonly generated sequences made up most enriched TCRB sequences shared between patients. Compared with adjacent normal breast, tumors showed 2 to 2.5-fold denser, more clonal T cells.

Each sample had two DNA replicates, roughly 0.5 ug blood or around 1.4 ug tissue. Generated by immunoSEQ multiplex PCR, the TCRdb table keeps only in-frame clones and is missing some. This sample has 23,000 or so clones, with 60% to 70% found just once. This receptor was identified in a person between 55 and 70 years old with breast cancer. Material for sequencing was breast tumor tissue.

Written as DNA, the CDR3 is TGTGCCAGCAGCTTATCGGCGGGACAGAACAACGAGCAGTACTTC. This sequence encodes CASSLSAGQNNEQYF. The chain joins TRBV11-2 to TRBJ2-7, with D perhaps matching TRBD1 (7 bases). V was pared by 2 bases and J by 5 bases, with 16 bases between. The germline V gene encodes CDR1 SGHAT and CDR2 FQNNGV. The CDR3 has 15 amino acids.